The TCR beta chain described here comes from a study of OX40 agonist ivuxolimab in advanced cancers. In the study overall: The costimulatory receptor OX40 (CD134) was targeted by ivuxolimab, a fully human IgG2 agonistic monoclonal antibody. Among the roughly 50 dose-escalation patients, approximately 20 had hepatocellular carcinoma, 15 or so melanoma, 9 renal cell carcinoma and 9 head and neck cancer. Partial responses occurred in three dose-escalation patients, of whom one had hepatocellular carcinoma and two had cutaneous melanoma. Patients were allowed to have had prior anti-PD-1, anti-PD-L1 or anti-CTLA-4 therapy, and 40% of the dose-escalation patients had been treated with checkpoint inhibitors. The paper describes the monotherapy dose-escalation part (N of about 50 patients) of the phase I trial of ivuxolimab. The dose-escalation cohort was 82.7% male with a mean age of 60 years, ranging from roughly 20 to 80. Intravenous ivuxolimab was administered to patients every 2 weeks at six dose levels: 0.01, 0.1, 0.3, 1.5, 3 and 10 mg/kg. The purpose of peripheral TCRbeta sequencing was to test whether ivuxolimab changed TCR sequence diversity and led to clonal T-cell expansion.

Deletion took 7 bases off V and 4 bases off J, with a span of 10 bases between the germline ends. The germline V gene (reference sequence) gives CDR1 as DFQATT and CDR2 as SNEGSKA. The cysteine opens and the phenylalanine closes a CDR3 of 11 amino acids. CDR3 DNA is the only sequence kept; it has 33 bases, read in frame from the first base. What the research found in general, with its limitations: Partial responders in the 0.1-3.0 mg/kg groups had among the lowest normalized peripheral clonal expansion, especially among CD8+ T cells. After ivuxolimab, expanded clones were on average more numerous among CD8+ T cells than among CD4+ T cells. Low levels of normalized T-cell clonal expansion were also seen in some nonresponding patients. Clonal expansion of both CD4+ and CD8+ blood T cells was observed from baseline to week 6 at doses 0.1 to 3.0 mg/kg. Which antigens the clonally expanded peripheral T cells were specific for was not determined.

Points on this clone: Its antigen specificity is not known. No quality values exist for individual bases; no much larger clone is one base distant.

The trial excluded patients who had a history of autoimmune disease or were on systemic immunosuppression. Peripheral blood for TCR sequencing was collected from all dose cohorts at baseline, on cycle 4 day 1, and on cycle 7 day 1. The samples were taken from a phase I, first-in-human, multicenter, open-label dose-escalation trial of ivuxolimab. Adults with locally advanced or metastatic head and neck squamous cell, hepatocellular, melanoma or renal cell carcinoma were enrolled in the trial. CD4+ and CD8+ T cells were sorted separately from peripheral blood before TCR sequencing. For sequencing of the TCRbeta CDR3 region, genomic DNA was extracted from the sorted cells. The immunoSEQ Assay was used for sequencing of TCRbeta CDR3 regions. TCRdb obtained this table from immuneACCESS and retained in-frame rearrangements with V and J assigned. These tables miss some clones; where compared with another copy, unresolved V genes account for less than half of the shortfall, and the remainder is unexplained. Recorded for this sample are approximately 76,000 clones; 85% of them occurred a single time. The ten most abundant clones make up approximately 0.57% of the sample.

The sample consisted of CD4+ or CD8+ T cells sorted from blood, taken in a trial of the OX40 agonist ivuxolimab. The chain links TRBV20-1 with TRBJ1-2; the D gene is perhaps TRBD1, from 6 matching bases. The TCR sequence derives from an adult with an advanced solid tumor such as melanoma, head and neck, liver or kidney cancer. The DNA sequence follows: TGCAGTGTAGGGGGAGGCTATGGCTACACCTTC. This sequence encodes CSVGGGYGYTF.